These 23 T cell receptor beta chains came from one sample sequenced in a study of CD8+ T cells in alopecia areata. Extraction of RNA preceded its reverse transcription into cDNA, which served as the sequencing template. Some clones are missing from TCRdb's copy, which holds only in-frame ones; the method was immunoSEQ multiplex PCR. Of 110,000 or so clones in the sample, less than 70% were seen once. The sample consisted of CD4+ T cells sorted from blood. The source is a human donor in good health.

This clone was recorded a few times. V and J are TRBV7-2 and TRBJ1-4, with D tentatively TRBD1 (5 bases). Between the trimmed V and J ends, which lost 5 bases and 3 bases, there was a span of 22 bases. The CDR3 spans 18 residues. Germline V gene data show CDR1 as SGHTA and CDR2 as FQGNSA. Written as DNA, the CDR3 is TGTGCCAGCAGCCTGACGGGGAGTAGGGGCAGAGCTAATGAAAAACTGTTTTTT. It codes for CASSLTGSRGRANEKLFF.

The chain is built from TRBV5-5 and TRBJ2-1; TRBD2 matches 8 bases. Trimming removed 5 bases from V and 6 bases from J; junction bases left unmatched: 4. Per germline, CDR1 SGHKS and CDR2 YYEKEE (reference sequence). CDR3 length: 13 amino acids. CDR3 DNA sequence: TGTGCCAGCAGGACTAGCGTTAGCAATGAGCAGTTCTTC. Translated: CASRTSVSNEQFF.

This clone was seen only once. This chain joins TRBV6-5 and TRBJ1-1, with D perhaps matching TRBD1 (5 bases). CDR1 is MNHEY and CDR2 is SVGAGI in the germline V gene. This CDR3 contains 12 residues. The V and J ends lost 6 bases and 11 bases respectively, with 16 bases between them. The DNA of the CDR3 is TGTGCCAGCAGGCGACAGCCGGGATGGGCTTTCTTT. Amino acid sequence: CASRRQPGWAFF.

The V and J genes are TRBV30 and TRBJ1-1, with D unclear. The CDR3 has 13 residues. The V gene lost 1 base and the J gene lost 2 bases, with 8 bases spanning the gap. Germline CDR1 GTSNPN, CDR2 SVGIG (reference sequence). DNA for the CDR3: TGTGCCTGGAGTGGACGGGTTAACACTGAAGCTTTCTTT. This translates into CAWSGRVNTEAFF. Together with reference TRBV30 and TRBJ1-1, the CDR3 gives the full variable domain: SQTIHQWPATLVQPVGSPLSLECTVEGTSNPNLYWYRQAAGRGLQLLFYSVGIGQISSEVPQNLSASRPQDRQFILSSKKLLLSDSGFYLCAWSGRVNTEAFFGQGTRLTVV.

In this sample, this clone turned up once. The chain couples TRBV29-1 to TRBJ1-1, with 8 nucleotides matching TRBD1. The V and J ends lost 3 bases and 4 bases, in that order; junction bases with no gene match: 10. The CDR3 spans 15 residues. The germline CDR1 and CDR2 sequences are SQVTM and ANQGSEA. This CDR3 is CSVERSGGAGTEAFF. DNA for the CDR3: TGCAGCGTTGAGCGGTCAGGGGGCGCCGGCACTGAAGCTTTCTTT.

This clone occurred a few times. V is TRBV10-3 and J is TRBJ2-3, with 8 bases lining up with TRBD2. Losses at the gene ends were 4 bases for V and 3 bases for J; bases not matched to a gene: 0. Germline V lookup: CDR1 ENHRY, CDR2 SYGVKD. This CDR3 is built from 13 residues. CDR3 DNA sequence: TGTGCCATCAGTGGCGGGAGGACAGATACGCAGTATTTT. This translates into CAISGGRTDTQYF.

The rearrangement joins TRBV11-2 to TRBJ2-7, with D tentatively TRBD1 (5 bases). The V end was cut by 5 bases, the J end by 5 bases, with 19 bases between. The CDR3 length is 15 residues. CDR1 and CDR2 (germline): SGHAT, FQNNGV. In nucleotides, the CDR3 is TGTGCCAGCAGCCCCACAGTAGGGGTTGGCCACGAGCAGTACTTC. It codes for CASSPTVGVGHEQYF.

The chain joins TRBV7-6 to TRBJ2-7; perhaps TRBD2 as D (5 bases). V was trimmed by 1 base and J by 2 bases, leaving 15 bases between them. CDR3 size: 16 residues. Germline CDR1 SGHVS, CDR2 FNYEAQ. The CDR3, as DNA: TGTGCCAGCAGCTTAGGGAGTAGCGCGGTGACCTACGAGCAGTACTTC. This encodes CASSLGSSAVTYEQYF. The full variable domain, completed using reference TRBV7-6 and TRBJ2-7, is GAGVSQSPRYKVTKRGQDVALRCDPISGHVSLYWYRQALGQGPEFLTYFNYEAQQDKSGLPNDRFSAERPEGSISTLTIQRTEQRDSAMYRCASSLGSSAVTYEQYFGPGTRLTVT.

This chain links TRBV6-5 with TRBJ1-5; 8 bases align to TRBD1. The germline CDR1 and CDR2 sequences are MNHEY and SVGAGI. The CDR3 length is 15 residues. J gave up 5 bases and V 6 bases, and 9 bases lay outside the gene matches. CDR3 sequence reads: CASRSDRVGDQPQHF. DNA of the CDR3: TGTGCCAGCAGATCGGACAGGGTAGGAGATCAGCCCCAGCATTTT.

In this sample, this clone turned up a few times. The gene calls are TRBV30 and TRBJ2-7; 8 bases match TRBD2. The CDR3 has 16 residues. The V gene's germline CDR1 is GTSNPN and CDR2 SVGIG (reference sequence). Trimming removed 0 bases from V and 0 bases from J; junction bases left unmatched: 7. For the CDR3, the DNA is TGTGCCTGGAGTGTACTTGGCGGGGGGCCCTCCTACGAGCAGTACTTC. It is translated as CAWSVLGGGPSYEQYF.

The chain links TRBV11-2 to TRBJ1-5, with D possibly being TRBD1 (5 bases). With 4 bases removed from V and 1 base from J, the gap between germline ends came to 11 bases. Germline V gene lookup returns CDR1 SGHAT and CDR2 FQNNGV. This CDR3 is built from 15 residues. The CDR3 coding sequence is TGTGCCAGCAGCTCAACCGGGGGGAGCAATCAGCCCCAGCATTTT. This sequence encodes CASSSTGGSNQPQHF.

The rearrangement uses TRBV14 and TRBJ2-7; 7 positions match TRBD1. CDR3 length: 15 amino acids. Germline V CDR1 and CDR2: SGHDN, FVKESK. The V segment lost 5 bases and the J segment 2 bases; nucleotides outside the gene matches: 9. The CDR3 here is CASSKGGEFPYEQYF. CDR3 sequence (DNA): TGTGCCAGCAGCAAAGGGGGCGAGTTCCCCTACGAGCAGTACTTC. Supplemented by reference TRBV14 and TRBJ2-7, the full variable domain reads EAGVTQFPSHSVIEKGQTVTLRCDPISGHDNLYWYRRVMGKEIKFLLHFVKESKQDESGMPNNRFLAERTGGTYSTLKVQPAELEDSGVYFCASSKGGEFPYEQYFGPGTRLTVT.

The chain links TRBV4-1 to TRBJ1-5, with D unclear. The CDR3 has 14 amino acids. The germline V gene encodes CDR1 MGHRA and CDR2 YSYEKL. V was shortened by 0 bases and J by 7 bases, with 10 bases between the two germline ends. The CDR3 region has the DNA TGCGCCAGCAGCCAAGACGAGGGAATCCAGCCCCAGCATTTT. Its protein product is CASSQDEGIQPQHF.

V and J are TRBV30 and TRBJ1-4; possible D gene TRBD1, 6 bases. Germline V gene lookup returns CDR1 GTSNPN and CDR2 SVGIG (reference sequence). V lost 1 base, J lost 3 bases, and 6 bases lay in between. CDR3 length: 13 amino acids. The CDR3 DNA reads TGTGCCTGGAGTGGGACAGCTAATGAAAAACTGTTTTTT. Translation: CAWSGTANEKLFF.

This clone occurred a few times. V is TRBV29-1 and J is TRBJ2-7, with a possible D match to TRBD2 (5 bases). This CDR3 region has 13 residues. CDR1 and CDR2 from the germline V gene are SQVTM and ANQGSEA. Trimming left V 6 bases short and J 3 bases short, with 15 bases between. The CDR3 region is CSVGRRSIYEQYF. The CDR3 DNA reads TGCAGCGTCGGACGGAGGTCCATCTACGAGCAGTACTTC.

The chain is built from TRBV5-1 and TRBJ2-3; 15 bases fit TRBD2. V trimming: 4 bases; J trimming: 4 bases; junction bases outside the gene matches: 4. The CDR3 length is 16 residues. Germline lookup yields CDR1 SGHRS and CDR2 YFSETQ. CDR3 sequence (DNA): TGCGCCAGCAGCATCGGGACTAGCGGGGGGTCAGATACGCAGTATTTT. Residues: CASSIGTSGGSDTQYF.

V usage is TRBV18 and J usage is TRBJ2-7; 11 positions match TRBD1. The V gene's germline CDR1 is KGHSH and CDR2 LQKENI. Trimming cost V 4 bases and J 6 bases; bases outside gene matches: 2. CDR3 length: 13 residues. This CDR3 reads CASSLGTGGEQYF. CDR3 DNA: TGTGCCAGCTCACTGGGGACAGGGGGCGAGCAGTACTTC.

The chain combines TRBV12-5 with TRBJ2-1, with 7 positions matching TRBD2. The CDR3 is 11 amino acids. The germline V gene encodes CDR1 LGHNT and CDR2 FRNRAP. The CDR3 spells CASGGFYEQFF. The CDR3 DNA is TGTGCGTCGGGAGGTTTTTATGAGCAGTTCTTC.

Only a few counts were recorded for this clone. The chain joins TRBV29-1 to TRBJ2-1, with TRBD1 matching over 7 bases. With 6 bases clipped from V and 0 bases from J, the junction kept 8 bases outside the gene matches. Germline CDR1 SQVTM, CDR2 ANQGSEA. The CDR3 sequence is 15 residues long. The CDR3 region is CSVEGADSSYNEQFF. The CDR3 coding sequence is TGCAGCGTCGAGGGGGCCGACAGCTCCTACAATGAGCAGTTCTTC.

This clone was seen only a few times. J is TRBJ2-4 and V is TRBV6-6, with D perhaps TRBD2 (5 bases). The V end was cut by 6 bases, the J end by 6 bases, with 15 bases between. CDR3 length: 14 residues. Germline V CDR1 and CDR2: MNHNY, SVGAGI (reference sequence). The CDR3: CASSLGDTGNIQYF. In DNA, the CDR3 is TGTGCCAGCAGCCTCGGGGATACGGGAAACATTCAGTACTTC.

This chain links TRBV18 with TRBJ1-5; D ambiguous. Germline CDR1 is KGHSH and CDR2 is LQKENI. The CDR3 is made up of 16 amino acids. V was pared by 3 bases and J by 2 bases, with 14 bases between. The CDR3 region has the DNA TGTGCCAGCTCACCCGTTGACGCCACTGGCAATCAGCCCCAGCATTTT. It is translated as CASSPVDATGNQPQHF.

The CDR3 DNA sequence: TGTGCCAGCTCACTCGCCAGGAGTCCGACGGGGGAGCTGTTTTTT. Its protein product is CASSLARSPTGELFF. The genes are TRBV18 and TRBJ2-2; D uncertain. The CDR3 has 15 residues. The ends were cut back, 4 bases at V and 8 bases at J, with 17 bases in the middle. Germline assignment: CDR1 KGHSH and CDR2 LQKENI.

This chain links TRBV10-2 with TRBJ1-4, with D perhaps matching TRBD1 (6 bases). CDR3 length: 13 residues. CDR1 and CDR2 (germline): WSHSY, SAAADI. V gave up 9 bases and J gave up 5 bases, with 13 bases separating them. CDR3 amino acids: CASGGEGNEKLFF. As DNA, the CDR3 is TGCGCCAGTGGGGGCGAAGGGAATGAAAAACTGTTTTTT.